The 23 T cell receptor beta chains reported below all come from one sample, sequenced in a study of neoadjuvant anti-PD-1 for oral cavity cancer. The table came from immunoSEQ multiplex PCR; TCRdb's copy has only in-frame clones and leaves some out. The profile covers around 65,000 clones, with about 86% appearing a single time and around 2.7% taken by the ten largest. Time point reported: after neoadjuvant nivolumab, at surgical resection. The starting material was PBMCs, obtained after nivolumab (anti-PD-1) treatment. Receptor source: a person aged 40 to 85 with oral cavity squamous cell carcinoma.

The chain has TRBV7-8 and TRBJ2-7; D unresolved. V lost 2 bases and J lost 6, with 23 bases in between. Germline CDR1 and CDR2: SGHVS and FQNEAQ. The CDR3 totals 17 residues. In DNA form, the CDR3 reads TGTGCCAGCAGCTTAAGGGTCCCCACAGACATCCCTTCCGAGCAGTACTTC. It encodes CASSLRVPTDIPSEQYF.

This rearrangement joins TRBV14 to TRBJ2-1; a possible D gene is TRBD2 (6 bases). The germline V gene has CDR1 SGHDN and CDR2 FVKESK. V lost 4 bases and J lost 3, with 13 bases in between. The CDR3 is made up of 15 amino acids. The CDR3, as DNA: TGTGCCAGCAGCCTGGTGGGGACTTACTACAATGAGCAGTTCTTC. Protein sequence: CASSLVGTYYNEQFF.

The chain joins TRBV9 to TRBJ2-2; D is unresolved. The CDR3 is 16 residues long. Germline V gives CDR1 SGDLS, CDR2 YYNGEE. V was clipped by 2 bases and J by 0 bases, with 11 bases between them. CDR3 nucleotide sequence: TGTGCCAGCAGCGTCCCCCCCAGGCCGAACACCGGGGAGCTGTTTTTT. Translated: CASSVPPRPNTGELFF.

This chain connects TRBV9 to TRBJ2-3; D is possibly TRBD2 (7 bases). Trimming pared 0 bases from V and 0 bases from J, leaving 11 bases between. The germline V gene encodes CDR1 SGDLS and CDR2 YYNGEE. The CDR3 is 16 residues long. The CDR3 DNA reads as TGTGCCAGCAGCGTAGACGGGGGGCAGAGCACAGATACGCAGTATTTT. Protein product: CASSVDGGQSTDTQYF.

This chain's CDR3 is CASSLSGPTGYNEQFF. The CDR3 DNA reads TGCGCCAGCAGCTTGTCGGGTCCAACCGGATACAATGAGCAGTTCTTC. This chain links TRBV5-1 with TRBJ2-1, with no clear D. Germline values: CDR1 SGHRS, CDR2 YFSETQ. V was cut by 1 base and J by 4 bases, with 15 bases left in between. The CDR3 is 16 residues long. Full variable domain (rest looked up from reference TRBV5-1 and TRBJ2-1): KAGVTQTPRYLIKTRGQQVTLSCSPISGHRSVSWYQQTPGQGLQFLFEYFSETQRNKGNFPGRFSGRQFSNSRSEMNVSTLELGDSALYLCASSLSGPTGYNEQFFGPGTRLTVL.

The J gene is TRBJ1-2, the V gene TRBV30; no reliable D call. Germline loops: CDR1 GTSNPN, CDR2 SVGIG (reference sequence). The V end lost 3 bases, the J end lost 4 bases, and 18 bases lay between the germline ends. The CDR3 runs to 15 residues. The CDR3 region is CAWSHRVQGGYGYTF. The CDR3 DNA sequence: TGTGCCTGGAGCCACCGGGTCCAAGGAGGCTATGGCTACACCTTC.

The genes are TRBV27 and TRBJ1-2; 8 bases match TRBD1. The J segment lost 4 bases and the V segment lost 2 bases, leaving 3 bases of the junction unmatched. The CDR3 length is 14 residues. Per the germline V gene, CDR1 is MNHEY and CDR2 is SMNVEV (reference sequence). The CDR3 nucleotides read TGTGCCAGCAGTTTAGGACAGGGTCTCTATGGCTACACCTTC. Amino acids: CASSLGQGLYGYTF.

The chain joins TRBV9 to TRBJ2-3, with 11 bases matching TRBD2. There are 17 residues in the CDR3. CDR1 and CDR2 (germline): SGDLS, YYNGEE. V lost 4 bases to trimming and J lost 5 bases; unmatched junction nucleotides: 12. CDR3 bases: TGTGCCAGCAGCCCCTGGGGTAGCGGGGGGGGATTAGATACGCAGTATTTT. Translated: CASSPWGSGGGLDTQYF.

The V and J genes are TRBV28 and TRBJ1-5; D remains ambiguous. Per the germline V gene, CDR1 is MDHEN and CDR2 is SYDVKM. The CDR3 runs to 13 residues. Trimming removed 6 bases at V and 7 bases at J, with 13 bases between. CDR3 nucleotide sequence: TGTGCCAGCAGCGGTGTCACGGTCCAGCCCCAGCATTTT. The encoded protein is CASSGVTVQPQHF.

V and J are TRBV6-6 and TRBJ2-5; D may be TRBD1 or TRBD2 (5 bases each). V was pared by 2 bases and J by 5 bases, with 15 bases between. The CDR3 is 15 amino acids. Germline V gene data show CDR1 as MNHNY and CDR2 as SVGAGI (reference sequence). CDR3: CASSYGADSGETQYF. The CDR3 bases are TGTGCCAGCAGTTACGGGGCGGACTCGGGGGAGACCCAGTACTTC.

The rearrangement links TRBV5-1 to TRBJ1-1; TRBD1 might be the D (6 bases). Between the trimmed V and J ends, which lost 4 bases and 0 bases, there was a span of 16 bases. This CDR3 is 16 amino acids long. The V gene's germline CDR1 is SGHRS and CDR2 YFSETQ. CDR3 bases: TGCGCCAGCAGCATAGGAGGGGGGACTTTGAACACTGAAGCTTTCTTT. This translates into CASSIGGGTLNTEAFF.

The chain uses TRBV19 and TRBJ2-2, with 9 positions matching TRBD1. The V gene's germline CDR1 is LNHDA and CDR2 SQIVND (reference sequence). V lost 7 bases and J lost 7; bases outside the gene matches: 13. The CDR3 length is 16 residues. Here the CDR3 reads CASTRDREGGSGELFF. The CDR3 coding sequence is TGTGCCAGTACCCGGGACAGGGAAGGTGGTAGCGGGGAGCTGTTTTTT.

This clone was recorded only once. The V and J genes are TRBV9 and TRBJ2-7, with D possibly TRBD1 on 5 matching bases. The CDR3 totals 13 residues. Germline CDR1 reads SGDLS; CDR2 reads YYNGEE. Trimming removed 0 bases at V and 6 bases at J, with 10 bases between. Here the CDR3 reads CASSVEGFGEQYF. CDR3 DNA sequence: TGTGCCAGCAGCGTAGAGGGGTTCGGCGAGCAGTACTTC.

The V and J genes are TRBV2 and TRBJ1-2; TRBD1 is a possible D gene (6 bases). CDR1 and CDR2 (germline): SNHLY, FYNNEI. V was pared by 2 bases and J by 3 bases, with 13 bases between. The CDR3 loop spans 15 amino acids. CDR3 residues: CASSEFGGSDYGYTF. CDR3 bases: TGTGCCAGCAGTGAATTCGGGGGCTCGGACTATGGCTACACCTTC.

In its sample, this clone was seen once. The chain couples TRBV7-3 to TRBJ2-2; D is perhaps TRBD1 or TRBD2 (5 bases each). V lost 5 bases to trimming and J lost 3 bases, with 10 bases between them. CDR1 SGHTA and CDR2 FQGTGA come from the germline V gene. This CDR3 has 14 amino acids. CDR3 bases: TGTGCCAGCAGCCGGGACCGATACACCGGGGAGCTGTTTTTT. The encoded protein is CASSRDRYTGELFF. Combining the CDR3 with reference TRBV7-3 and TRBJ2-2 gives the whole variable domain GAGVSQTPSNKVTEKGKYVELRCDPISGHTALYWYRQSLGQGPEFLIYFQGTGAADDSGLPNDRFFAVRPEGSVSTLKIQRTERGDSAVYLCASSRDRYTGELFFGEGSRLTVL.

This clone was detected once. The CDR3 protein is CASSIVGGWGYGYTF. Written as DNA, the CDR3 is TGTGCCAGTAGTATAGTCGGCGGTTGGGGCTATGGCTACACCTTC. This chain connects TRBV19 to TRBJ1-2, with D hard to call. In germline, CDR1 is LNHDA, CDR2 SQIVND (reference sequence). V dropped 1 base and J dropped 4 bases, with 13 bases sitting between them. The CDR3 totals 15 residues.

This chain connects TRBV19 to TRBJ1-5, with D possibly being TRBD1 (5 bases). The V and J ends lost 6 bases and 2 bases respectively, with 14 bases between them. Germline CDR1 is LNHDA and CDR2 is SQIVND (reference sequence). The CDR3 covers 15 residues. The CDR3 DNA reads TGTGCCAGTAGCATACCCGGACACGGCAATCAGCCCCAGCATTTT. As protein: CASSIPGHGNQPQHF.

The V and J genes are TRBV29-1 and TRBJ1-1, with D maybe TRBD1 (5 bases). Germline CDR1 reads SQVTM; CDR2 reads ANQGSEA. V lost 4 bases to trimming and J lost 0 bases, with 18 bases between them. CDR3 length: 16 amino acids. As DNA, the CDR3 is TGCAGCGTTGGCCCGGAAGACAGCCTCATGAACACTGAAGCTTTCTTT. It codes for CSVGPEDSLMNTEAFF.

The J gene is TRBJ2-3, the V gene TRBV5-1; 7 bases line up with TRBD1. CDR3 length: 15 amino acids. V lost 2 bases, J lost 4 bases, and 7 bases stayed unmatched. The V gene's germline CDR1 is SGHRS and CDR2 YFSETQ. The CDR3 DNA reads TGCGCCAGCAGCTTACAGGGGATAGCTGCAGATACGCAGTATTTT. It is translated as CASSLQGIAADTQYF.

This chain uses TRBV15 with TRBJ1-1, with D possibly TRBD1 on 5 matching bases. V was shortened by 0 bases and J by 1 base, with 9 bases between the two germline ends. Germline V gives CDR1 LNHNV, CDR2 YYDKDF (reference sequence). CDR3 length equals 15 residues. CDR3 nucleotides: TGTGCCACCAGCAGAGACAGGGCGACGAACACTGAAGCTTTCTTT. Its protein is CATSRDRATNTEAFF. Full variable domain (remainder filled in from reference TRBV15 and TRBJ1-1): DAMVIQNPRYQVTQFGKPVTLSCSQTLNHNVMYWYQQKSSQAPKLLFHYYDKDFNNEADTPDNFQSRRPNTSFCFLDIRSPGLGDTAMYLCATSRDRATNTEAFFGQGTRLTVV.

The chain recombines TRBV6-5 with TRBJ2-3; 8 nucleotides line up with TRBD1. Germline CDR1 and CDR2: MNHEY and SVGAGI. With 3 bases clipped from V and 6 bases from J, the junction kept 5 bases outside the gene matches. CDR3 length equals 14 residues. This CDR3 reads CASSYNRQGDTQYF. Written as DNA, the CDR3 is TGTGCCAGCAGTTATAATCGACAGGGGGATACGCAGTATTTT.

The V call is TRBV9, the J call TRBJ1-4; D perhaps matches TRBD1 (5 bases). Trimming shortened V by 3 bases and J by 4 bases, and 16 bases separated the two germline ends. From germline, CDR1 is SGDLS and CDR2 YYNGEE. The CDR3 is 16 amino acids. The CDR3 sequence: CASSGGIQASNEKLFF. CDR3 coding DNA: TGTGCCAGCAGCGGGGGTATACAGGCGAGTAATGAAAAACTGTTTTTT.

This clone was seen once. This chain uses TRBV28 with TRBJ2-7, with TRBD1 matching over 7 bases. CDR1 and CDR2 (germline): MDHEN, SYDVKM. Trimming at V came to 6 bases and at J to 4 bases, leaving 9 bases not matched to a gene. The CDR3 is made up of 14 amino acids. CDR3 nucleotide sequence: TGTGCCAGCAGGGAGCGAGGGACAGCTTACGAGCAGTACTTC. Amino acids: CASRERGTAYEQYF.